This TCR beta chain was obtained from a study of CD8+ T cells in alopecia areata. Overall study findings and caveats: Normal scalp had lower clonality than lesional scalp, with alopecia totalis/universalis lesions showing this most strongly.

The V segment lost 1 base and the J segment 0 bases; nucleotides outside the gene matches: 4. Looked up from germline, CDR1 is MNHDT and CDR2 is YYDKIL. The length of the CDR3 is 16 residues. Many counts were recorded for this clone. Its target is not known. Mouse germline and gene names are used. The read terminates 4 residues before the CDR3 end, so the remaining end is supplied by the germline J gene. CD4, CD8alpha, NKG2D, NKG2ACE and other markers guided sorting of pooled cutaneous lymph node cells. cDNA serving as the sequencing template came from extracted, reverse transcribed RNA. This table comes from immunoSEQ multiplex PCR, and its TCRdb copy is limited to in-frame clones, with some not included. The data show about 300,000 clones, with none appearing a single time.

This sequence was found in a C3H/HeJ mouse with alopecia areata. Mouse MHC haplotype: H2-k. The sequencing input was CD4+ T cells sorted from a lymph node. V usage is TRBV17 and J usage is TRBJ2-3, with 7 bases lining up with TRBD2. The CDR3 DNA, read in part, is TGTGCTAGCAGTAGAGTCTGGGGGTCTAGTGCAGAA. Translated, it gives CASSRVWGSSAE. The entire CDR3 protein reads CASSRVWGSSAETLYF.